The sequence of this T cell receptor beta chain was determined in a study of T cell responses to AZD1222 COVID-19 vaccine. This CDR3 comprises 15 residues. Trimming at V came to 3 bases and at J to 0 bases, leaving 3 bases not matched to a gene. Germline-derived CDR1 and CDR2 are LNHDA and SQIVND (reference sequence). Some clones are missing from TCRdb's copy, which holds only in-frame ones; the method was immunoSEQ multiplex PCR. The sample shows 86,000 or so clones, about 90% of them seen only once. The specimen comprised peripheral blood, sampled 28 days after the second AZD1222 dose. The sequence came from an adult who received the AZD1222 COVID-19 vaccine. The V and J genes are TRBV19 and TRBJ1-1; 8 nucleotides agree with TRBD1. The CDR3 DNA is TGTGCCAGTAGTATTACCAGGGGGCTGAACACTGAAGCTTTCTTT. Encoded protein: CASSITRGLNTEAFF.